One sample yielded the 14 T cell receptor beta chains listed below, sequenced in a study of cytomegalovirus exposure and HLA in healthy donors. This PCR relied on a set of 60 Vbeta primers and 13 Jbeta primers. Sequencing used immunoSEQ multiplex PCR; TCRdb keeps in-frame clones, though not all of them. The sample records a few hundred thousand clones, approximately 80% being singletons. The specimen was PBMCs. The receptor set was obtained from a girl aged 2 to 10 in good health and CMV-seronegative.

The gene calls are TRBV12-5 and TRBJ2-5; maybe TRBD2 (6 bases). Germline lookup yields CDR1 LGHNT and CDR2 FRNRAP. The CDR3 sequence is 14 residues long. Between the trimmed V and J ends, which lost 6 bases and 5 bases, there was a span of 16 bases. CDR3 amino acids: CASGPQGLGETQYF. The CDR3 DNA sequence: TGTGCTAGTGGACCCCAGGGACTCGGGGAGACCCAGTACTTC. Full variable domain (missing parts from reference TRBV12-5 and TRBJ2-5): DARVTQTPRHKVTEMGQEVTMRCQPILGHNTVFWYRQTMMQGLELLAYFRNRAPLDDSGMPKDRFSAEMPDATLATLKIQPSEPRDSAVYFCASGPQGLGETQYFGPGTRLLVL.

The chain has TRBV7-6 and TRBJ2-2; D perhaps matches TRBD2 (6 bases). CDR3 length: 12 amino acids. The germline V gene has CDR1 SGHVS and CDR2 FNYEAQ. The V gene lost 5 bases and the J gene lost 7 bases, with 8 bases spanning the gap. Here the CDR3 reads CASSEAGGELFF. Here the CDR3 DNA reads TGTGCCAGCAGCGAAGCGGGCGGGGAGCTGTTTTTT. The whole variable domain, remainder taken from reference TRBV7-6 and TRBJ2-2, is GAGVSQSPRYKVTKRGQDVALRCDPISGHVSLYWYRQALGQGPEFLTYFNYEAQQDKSGLPNDRFSAERPEGSISTLTIQRTEQRDSAMYRCASSEAGGELFFGEGSRLTVL.

This chain links TRBV6-5 with TRBJ2-1; 7 positions agree with TRBD2. Germline V gene sequence: CDR1 MNHEY, CDR2 SVGAGI. The trim removed 6 bases at V and 2 bases at J, leaving 4 bases unmatched. CDR3 size: 14 residues. This chain's CDR3 is CASSKREPYNEQFF. The CDR3 region has the DNA TGTGCCAGCAGCAAGCGGGAACCCTACAATGAGCAGTTCTTC.

This chain joins TRBV5-4 and TRBJ2-6, with 9 positions matching TRBD1. Per germline, CDR1 SGHNT and CDR2 YYREEE (reference sequence). This CDR3 region has 20 residues. The V and J ends lost 6 bases and 0 bases, in that order; junction bases with no gene match: 16. DNA for the CDR3: TGTGCCAGCACCAGAGACCCCGGGACAGGGCTCACCTCTGGGGCCAACGTCCTGACTTTC. It translates to CASTRDPGTGLTSGANVLTF.

The chain combines TRBV20-1 with TRBJ2-7; D gene ambiguous. The germline V and J ends were trimmed by 0 bases and 7 bases, with 7 bases remaining between them. CDR1 and CDR2 from the germline V gene are DFQATT and SNEGSKA (reference sequence). CDR3 length: 11 amino acids. The CDR3 protein is CSARDLLEQYF. DNA for the CDR3: TGCAGTGCTAGAGATCTCCTAGAGCAGTACTTC.

V and J are TRBV5-1 and TRBJ2-5, with 7 bases matching TRBD1. This CDR3 has 15 amino acids. CDR1 SGHRS and CDR2 YFSETQ come from the germline V gene. The V and J ends lost 3 bases and 10 bases, in that order; junction bases with no gene match: 15. CDR3 protein: CASSSGTVELSGQYF. DNA for the CDR3: TGCGCCAGCAGCTCTGGGACAGTCGAACTAAGTGGCCAGTACTTC.

The rearrangement joins TRBV10-3 to TRBJ1-2; TRBD1 is a possible D gene (5 bases). Per germline, CDR1 ENHRY and CDR2 SYGVKD. CDR3 length: 13 residues. Trimming took 6 bases from V and 8 from J, leaving 16 bases between them. The CDR3 loop is CAIRTRREEGYTF. The CDR3, as DNA: TGTGCCATCAGAACCCGCAGGGAGGAAGGCTACACCTTC.

The chain is built from TRBV7-9 and TRBJ2-3, with 8 bases matching TRBD2. Trimming at V came to 4 bases and at J to 2 bases, leaving 5 bases not matched to a gene. The CDR3 totals 15 residues. Germline V lookup: CDR1 SEHNR, CDR2 FQNEAQ (reference sequence). CDR3: CASSYLAGVTDTQYF. Written as DNA, the CDR3 is TGTGCCAGCAGCTACCTAGCGGGCGTCACAGATACGCAGTATTTT.

This chain connects TRBV12-2 to TRBJ2-7; the D call of TRBD2 is as the table states it, not checked on the DNA. TRBV12-2 is described as a pseudogene. The CDR3 runs 15 residues. CDR3 sequence: CASRFQTRSSYEQYF. The CDR3 bases are TGTGCAAGTCGCTTCCAGACTAGGTCGTCCTACGAGCAGTACTTC.

The chain has TRBV6-1 and TRBJ1-6; D unresolved. V was clipped by 2 bases and J by 12 bases, with 11 bases between them. The CDR3 has 13 amino acids. Germline assignment: CDR1 MNHNS and CDR2 SASEGT. This CDR3 reads CASSEYEGGPLHF. CDR3 sequence (DNA): TGTGCCAGCAGTGAATATGAGGGCGGACCCCTCCACTTT.

The rearrangement uses TRBV7-3 and TRBJ1-2; tentatively, D is TRBD1 (6 bases). CDR1 and CDR2 from the germline V gene are SGHTA and FQGTGA. This CDR3 has 15 amino acids. V gave up 1 base and J gave up 2 bases, with 11 bases separating them. The CDR3 region has the DNA TGTGCCAGCAGCTTAATGGCAGGGACAAACTATGGCTACACCTTC. Translation: CASSLMAGTNYGYTF.

The rearrangement joins TRBV15 to TRBJ2-2; 8 bases match TRBD2. Germline CDR1 LNHNV, CDR2 YYDKDF (reference sequence). The CDR3 extends over 15 amino acids. V lost 6 bases and J lost 4; bases outside the gene matches: 7. The CDR3 nucleotides read TGTGCCACCAGGCGGGGGGACTCAACCACCGGGGAGCTGTTTTTT. As protein: CATRRGDSTTGELFF.

The V gene is TRBV4-1, the J gene TRBJ1-5; D is perhaps TRBD1 (6 bases). The germline V and J ends were trimmed by 3 bases and 4 bases, with 22 bases remaining between them. This CDR3 is built from 18 residues. Germline CDR1 reads MGHRA; CDR2 reads YSYEKL. In DNA form, the CDR3 reads TGCGCCAGCAGCCACCATTTCCTCCGGGACAAGGGGAATCAGCCCCAGCATTTT. This translates into CASSHHFLRDKGNQPQHF.

This clone was recorded a few times. The chain is built from TRBV5-1 and TRBJ2-2, with a possible D match to TRBD1 (5 bases). The CDR3 sequence is 15 residues long. V was clipped by 5 bases and J by 3 bases, with 14 bases between them. CDR1 and CDR2 (germline): SGHRS, YFSETQ. Here the CDR3 reads CASSRSRVDTGELFF. CDR3 bases: TGCGCCAGCAGTCGCAGCAGGGTTGACACCGGGGAGCTGTTTTTT.